This T cell receptor (beta chain) was obtained from a study of cytomegalovirus exposure and HLA in healthy donors. Across the study: A subsequent analysis reported that the roughly 120 validation repertoires were produced on the same platform that had also been used for the 666 first-cohort repertoires.

Sequenced by immunoSEQ multiplex PCR; TCRdb stores in-frame clones only, minus some. The sample gives under 400,000 clones, around 90% of which show up once; around 0.88% is in the top ten. Germline V CDR1 and CDR2: SGHDT, YYEEEE. V was cut by 4 bases and J by 3 bases, with 13 bases left in between. The CDR3 extends over 15 amino acids. As to this clone: No antigen is known for it.

Study-wide results and limits: Cytomegalovirus association was listed for 150 to 200 TCR beta chains. Most TCR sequences were rare, but some public TCRs occurred in many donors. Specificity for CMV antigens was confirmed in vitro for a few of the CMV-associated chains.

V usage is TRBV5-6 and J usage is TRBJ2-2; the D gene is possibly TRBD1 (6 bases). Sequenced material: PBMCs. The TCR originated in a young man in good health and CMV-seronegative. In DNA form, the CDR3 reads TGTGCCAGCAGCAGGGACATGACTGACACCGGGGAGCTGTTTTTT. Protein product: CASSRDMTDTGELFF.